This is a list of T cell receptor beta chains from one sample in a study of breast tumors, draining lymph nodes, adjacent tissues. Using its own MiXCR run on the multiplex PCR reads, TCRdb lists one record per CDR3 protein. This sample has fewer than 250,000 distinct CDR3 sequences, with approximately 30% found just once. Material: axillary lymph node tissue. The receptor source for this set is a female donor with breast cancer. Some clones in this sample may be carry-over from other donors' samples. The CDR3 runs from the conserved cysteine through the conserved F or W.

TRBV5-1 CASSLDPRSFSYEQYF
TRBV6-5 CASRAYRGTNEKLFF
TRBV10-1 CASSESAGINSYNEQFF
TRBV7-9 CASSSPRAGNTGELFF
TRBV24-1 CATKGQGRTGTQYF
TRBV7-2 CASSLRLEIYEQYF
TRBV7-2 CASSPGGAGGRSREQYF
TRBV5-1 CVSSLLRGGAGNTTYF
TRBV6-1 CACSHNRGRNSPLHF
TRBV2 CASIGRSGNTGELFF
TRBV20-1 CSARDRGATNEKLFF
TRBV24-1 CATSGYNTEAFF
TRBV24-1 CATSDGLAGNSYEQYF
TRBV28 CASSPPGTGTSPLHF
TRBV7-2 CASSQGRGGGHEQFF
TRBV15 CATSRGGKQETQYF
TRBV5-6 CASTHGGALGTSGANVLTF
TRBV24-1 CATDRAYSDQPQHF
TRBV20-1 CSASQGLETQYF
TRBV7-3 CASSFLGGRGEQPQHF
TRBV30 CARSPGQGDSPLHF
TRBV4-3 CASSTRTSGAGGQPQHF
TRBV5-1 CASSLTGGGRSNQPQHF
TRBV29-1 CSVGAQGTTNEKLFF
TRBV12-3/TRBV12-4 CASSFAPRRGQWLHF
TRBV30 CAWSPTRGTGDEQYF
TRBV2 CASSTVQGALETQYF
TRBV12-3/TRBV12-4 CASSLDRSRYNEQFF
TRBV3-2 CASSQEPNLGFSYNEQFF
TRBV5-1 CASSFRLEGYNEQFF
TRBV6-5 CASSHGGRDTEKLFF
TRBV29-1 CSVSRDRAYEQYF
TRBV6-2/TRBV6-3 CATSVTYNSPLHF
TRBV12-3/TRBV12-4 CASSPTGLQGDNEQFF
TRBV6-4 CASSRPSGTSGRDTDTQYF
TRBV6-6 CAGGGGNTEAFF
TRBV6-6 CASKQGTETYNEQFF
TRBV24-1 CATSGAEGRRGMDTQYF
TRBV15 CATSSPGLITSYEQYF
TRBV9 CASSVEPTPGSYNEQFF
TRBV7-9 CAGGGTTGKGLAEETQYF
TRBV29-1 CSVGQGGQLTQYF
TRBV6-6 CASSHGGRGEKLFF
TRBV25-1 CASKGTGDTSPLHF
TRBV20-1 CSARTRYTDTQYF
TRBV20-1 CSAATSGSADTQYF
TRBV15 CATSMERTSGSYEQFF
TRBV20-1 CSARDGEGFHQPQHF
TRBV7-9 CASSTPGQGLAGPSYEQYF
TRBV6-2/TRBV6-3 CASPCDSFNEKLFF
TRBV19 CASSIVLFDTGELFF
TRBV12-3/TRBV12-4 CASSWSRRNTEAFF
TRBV20-1 CSARDRSHNSPLHF
TRBV5-1 CASSSTGQGGNEQYF
TRBV6-6 CASSHGAGSSYEQHF
TRBV11-2 CASSSGAVGQGTLHF
TRBV12-3/TRBV12-4 CASSIVYTEAFF
TRBV5-1 CASSSGGGQETQYF
TRBV7-3 CASIRGGAGGKLFF
TRBV5-1 CASSLVSQREGPQYF